This TCR beta chain originates from a study of long-term antiretroviral therapy in people with HIV. Study-wide context: The oldest specimens predate the 2015 immediate-ART recommendation by about a decade.

This clone was seen once. Assay version v3.0 of immunoSEQ was used, and it was run at survey level. The data were produced by immunoSEQ multiplex PCR, yet TCRdb's version contains in-frame clones alone and is incomplete. The sample has about 36,000 clones, 80% seen once; the top ten hold 5.8%. Sequenced here: unsorted PBMCs, sampled 3.4 years after starting antiretroviral therapy. This receptor was obtained from a young man with HIV.

The CDR3 DNA reads as TGTGCCGCCTCTTGGCTAGCGAACTACGAGCAGTACTTC. Encoded protein: CAASWLANYEQYF. The chain combines TRBV5-8 with TRBJ2-7; D may be TRBD2 (6 bases). This CDR3 comprises 13 residues. Trimming removed 10 bases at V and 3 bases at J, with 17 bases between. Looked up from germline, CDR1 is SGHTS and CDR2 is YDEGEE.